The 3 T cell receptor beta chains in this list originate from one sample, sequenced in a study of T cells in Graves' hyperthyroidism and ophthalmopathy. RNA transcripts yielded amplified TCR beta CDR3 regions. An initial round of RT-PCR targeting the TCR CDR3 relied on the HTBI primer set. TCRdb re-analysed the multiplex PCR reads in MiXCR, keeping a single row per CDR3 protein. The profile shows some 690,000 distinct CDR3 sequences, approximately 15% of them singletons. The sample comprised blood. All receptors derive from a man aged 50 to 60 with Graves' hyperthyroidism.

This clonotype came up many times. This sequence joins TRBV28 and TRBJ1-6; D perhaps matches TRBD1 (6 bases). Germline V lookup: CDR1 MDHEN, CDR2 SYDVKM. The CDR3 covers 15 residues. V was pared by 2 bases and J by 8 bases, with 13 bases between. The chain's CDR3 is CASSLRGGTYSPLHF. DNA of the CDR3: TGTGCCAGCAGTTTAAGGGGGGGGACTTATTCACCCCTCCACTTT. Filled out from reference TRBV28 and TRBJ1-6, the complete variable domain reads DVKVTQSSRYLVKRTGEKVFLECVQDMDHENMFWYRQDPGLGLRLIYFSYDVKMKEKGDIPEGYSVSREKKERFSLILESASTNQTSMYLCASSLRGGTYSPLHFGNGTRLTVT.

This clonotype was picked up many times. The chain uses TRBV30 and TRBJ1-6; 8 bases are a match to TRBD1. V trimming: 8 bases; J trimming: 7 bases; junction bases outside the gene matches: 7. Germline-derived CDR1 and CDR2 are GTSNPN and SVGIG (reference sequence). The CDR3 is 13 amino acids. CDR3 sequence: CAGRTGWNSPLHF. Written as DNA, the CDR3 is TGTGCCGGAAGGACAGGGTGGAATTCACCCCTCCACTTT.

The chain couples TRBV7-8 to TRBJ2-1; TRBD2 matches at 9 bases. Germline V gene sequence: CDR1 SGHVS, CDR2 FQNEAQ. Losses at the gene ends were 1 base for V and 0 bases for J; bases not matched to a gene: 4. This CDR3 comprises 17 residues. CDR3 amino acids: CASSLGTSANSYNEQFF. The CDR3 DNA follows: TGTGCCAGCAGCTTAGGGACTAGCGCCAACTCCTACAATGAGCAGTTCTTC. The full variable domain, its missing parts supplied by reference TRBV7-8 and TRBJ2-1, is GAGVSQSPRYKVAKRGQDVALRCDPISGHVSLFWYQQALGQGPEFLTYFQNEAQLDKSGLPSDRFFAERPEGSVSTLKIQRTQQEDSAVYLCASSLGTSANSYNEQFFGPGTRLTVL.